Below are 4 T cell receptor beta chains sequenced from a single sample in a study of blood T cell repertoires in COVID-19. The assay was immunoSEQ multiplex PCR, and TCRdb's table has in-frame clones only and misses some. This sample has around 160,000 clones, with almost 90% found just once. Sequenced sample: peripheral blood. These receptors were taken from a human donor in a cohort sampled during active COVID-19.

The chain has TRBV30 and TRBJ1-2; D possibly corresponds to TRBD1 (6 bases). V was cut by 3 bases and J by 3 bases, with 11 bases left in between. CDR1 and CDR2 (germline): GTSNPN, SVGIG (reference sequence). The CDR3 runs 13 residues. CDR3 in amino acids: CAWSIQGDYGYTF. CDR3 coding DNA: TGTGCCTGGAGCATACAGGGCGACTATGGCTACACCTTC.

This chain links TRBV10-3 with TRBJ2-3; TRBD2 matches at 8 bases. Germline V gene data show CDR1 as ENHRY and CDR2 as SYGVKD. V was pared by 3 bases and J by 0 bases, with 2 bases of the junction left unmatched. The CDR3 spans 15 residues. CDR3 sequence (DNA): TGTGCCATCAGTGAACTAGCGGAGAGCACAGATACGCAGTATTTT. This sequence encodes CAISELAESTDTQYF.

The genes are TRBV5-1 and TRBJ2-2; TRBD1 aligns across 9 bases. Trimming cost V 3 bases and J 6 bases; bases outside gene matches: 6. Germline V gene lookup returns CDR1 SGHRS and CDR2 YFSETQ. This CDR3 is 15 amino acids long. Here the CDR3 DNA reads TGCGCCAGCAGCTACGGGACAGGGCTTTCCGGGGAGCTGTTTTTT. Its protein is CASSYGTGLSGELFF.

This sequence joins TRBV11-2 and TRBJ2-2, with D possibly matching TRBD2 (5 bases). V lost 6 bases and J lost 0, with 14 bases in between. This CDR3 has 16 residues. Germline lookup yields CDR1 SGHAT and CDR2 FQNNGV. The CDR3 DNA is TGTGCCAGCAGTCCACGATACGGGGCGAACACCGGGGAGCTGTTTTTT. As protein: CASSPRYGANTGELFF.